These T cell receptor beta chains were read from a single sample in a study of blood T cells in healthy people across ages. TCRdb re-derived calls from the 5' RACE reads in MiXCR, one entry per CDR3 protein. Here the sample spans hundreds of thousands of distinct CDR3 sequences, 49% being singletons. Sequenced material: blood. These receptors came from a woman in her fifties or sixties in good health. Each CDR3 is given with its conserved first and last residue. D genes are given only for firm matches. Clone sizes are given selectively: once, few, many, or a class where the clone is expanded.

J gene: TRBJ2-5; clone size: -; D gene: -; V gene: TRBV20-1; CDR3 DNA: TGCAGTGCTAGAGAGGTGGGATCCCTCGAGACCCAGTACTTC; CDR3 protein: CSAREVGSLETQYF
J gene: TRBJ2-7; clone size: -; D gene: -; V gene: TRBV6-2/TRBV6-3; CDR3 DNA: TGTGCCAGCAGTTATGACCTCGGGACCACCTGGGACTACGAGCAGTACTTC; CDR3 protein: CASSYDLGTTWDYEQYF
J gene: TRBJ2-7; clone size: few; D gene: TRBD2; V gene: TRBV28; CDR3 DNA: TGTGCCAGCACCCCTAGCGGGATTATCTCCGAGCAGTACTTC; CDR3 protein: CASTPSGIISEQYF
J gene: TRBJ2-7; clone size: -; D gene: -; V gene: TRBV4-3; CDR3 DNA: TGCGCCAGCAGCCAAGTAGAAGGAAAGGGAGGGGGTTCCTACGAGCAGTACTTC; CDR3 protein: CASSQVEGKGGGSYEQYF
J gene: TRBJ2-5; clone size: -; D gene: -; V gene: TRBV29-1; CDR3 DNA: TGCAGCGTTGGACACAGGAGTAAGGAGACCCAGTACTTC; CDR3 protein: CSVGHRSKETQYF
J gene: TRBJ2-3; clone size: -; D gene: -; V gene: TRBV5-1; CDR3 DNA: TGCGCCAGCAGCTTACAGCTCACAGGGTCAGATACGCAGTATTTT; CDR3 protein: CASSLQLTGSDTQYF
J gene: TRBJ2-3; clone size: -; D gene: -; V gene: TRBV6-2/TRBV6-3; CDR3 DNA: TGTGCCAGCAGCCACAGGGAAACAGATACGCAGTATTTT; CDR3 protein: CASSHRETDTQYF
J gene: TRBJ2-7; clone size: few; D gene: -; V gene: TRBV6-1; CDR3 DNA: TGTGCCAGCAGTGAGGACAGAGGGGGCGAGCAGTACTTC; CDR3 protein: CASSEDRGGEQYF
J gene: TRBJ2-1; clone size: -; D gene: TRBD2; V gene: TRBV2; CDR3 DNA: TGTGCCAGCACTTGGACTAGCGGCATCAATGAGCAGTTCTTC; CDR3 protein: CASTWTSGINEQFF
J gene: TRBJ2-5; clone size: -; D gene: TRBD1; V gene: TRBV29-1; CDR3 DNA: TGCAGCGTTGGAGGATGGGGACAGGGAGAGACCCAGTACTTC; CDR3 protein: CSVGGWGQGETQYF
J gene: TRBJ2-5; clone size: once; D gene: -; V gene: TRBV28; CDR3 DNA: TGTGCCAGCAGGCCTACACGGGGCAGAGGGCGAGAGACCCAGTACTTC; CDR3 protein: CASRPTRGRGRETQYF
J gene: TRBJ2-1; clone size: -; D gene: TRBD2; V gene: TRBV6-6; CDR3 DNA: TGTGCCAGCGGCAAACTAGCGGGAAACCAAGAGACCCAGTTCTTC; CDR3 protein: CASGKLAGNQETQFF
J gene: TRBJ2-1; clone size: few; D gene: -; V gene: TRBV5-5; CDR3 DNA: TGTGCCAGCAGCTTGGGGGTCGGGATCGCGTATGAGCAGTTCTTC; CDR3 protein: CASSLGVGIAYEQFF
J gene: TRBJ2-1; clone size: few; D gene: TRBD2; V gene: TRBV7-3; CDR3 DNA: TGTGCCAGCAGCTGGCTAGCGGGAGAGCAGTTCTTC; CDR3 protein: CASSWLAGEQFF
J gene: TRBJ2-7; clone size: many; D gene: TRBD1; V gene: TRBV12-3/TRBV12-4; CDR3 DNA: TGTGCCAGCAGTCGGACAGGGATCGGCTACGAGCAGTACTTC; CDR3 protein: CASSRTGIGYEQYF
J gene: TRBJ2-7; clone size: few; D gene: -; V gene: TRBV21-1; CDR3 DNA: TGTGCCAGCAGCAACTTTTCGACGGGGACACCCTATTTCGAGCAGTACTTC; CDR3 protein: CASSNFSTGTPYFEQYF
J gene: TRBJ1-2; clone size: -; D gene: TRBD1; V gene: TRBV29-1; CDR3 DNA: TGCAGCGTTCAACTGCCGGGACAGGGTAGGGTTGGCTACACCTTC; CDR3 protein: CSVQLPGQGRVGYTF
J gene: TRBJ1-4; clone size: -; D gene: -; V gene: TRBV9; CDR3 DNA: TGTGCCAGCAGCGTAGAAGGGGGAGGCCGTGAAAAACTGTTTTTT; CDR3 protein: CASSVEGGGREKLFF
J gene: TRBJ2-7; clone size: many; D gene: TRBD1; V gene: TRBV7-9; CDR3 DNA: TGTGCCAGCAGCTCAGGGGGACCCTACGAGCAGTACTTC; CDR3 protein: CASSSGGPYEQYF
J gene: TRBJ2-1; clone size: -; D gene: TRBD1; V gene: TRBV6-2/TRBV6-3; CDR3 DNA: TGTGCCAGCAGTTACTCCCTCCCCGGACAGGGGGCCTATGAGCAGTTCTTC; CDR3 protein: CASSYSLPGQGAYEQFF
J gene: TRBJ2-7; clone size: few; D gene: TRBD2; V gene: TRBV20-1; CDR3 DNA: TGCAGTGGAAGACTAGCGGGCGCCTACGAGCAGTACTTC; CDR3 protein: CSGRLAGAYEQYF
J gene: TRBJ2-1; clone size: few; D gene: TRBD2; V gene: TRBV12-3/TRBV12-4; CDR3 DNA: TGTGCCAGCAGCCGCGGAAGGCCGGGAGGACACAATGAGCAGTTCTTC; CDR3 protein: CASSRGRPGGHNEQFF
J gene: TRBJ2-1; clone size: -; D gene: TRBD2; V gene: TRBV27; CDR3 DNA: TGTGCCAGCAGCAGGGCTAGCGGATACAATGAGCAGTTCTTC; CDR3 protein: CASSRASGYNEQFF
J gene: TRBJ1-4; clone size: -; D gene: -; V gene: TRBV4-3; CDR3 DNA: TGCGCCAGCAGCCGGGACAAGTATGAAAAACTGTTTTTT; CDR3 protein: CASSRDKYEKLFF
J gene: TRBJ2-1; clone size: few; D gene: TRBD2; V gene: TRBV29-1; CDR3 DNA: TGCAGCGTTGAAGAAGCTAGCGGGAAGAATGAGCAGTTCTTC; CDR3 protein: CSVEEASGKNEQFF
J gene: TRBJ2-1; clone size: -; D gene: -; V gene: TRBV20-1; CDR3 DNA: TGCAGTGCTATGGGCGGGGATTTCTACAATGAGCAGTTCTTC; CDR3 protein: CSAMGGDFYNEQFF
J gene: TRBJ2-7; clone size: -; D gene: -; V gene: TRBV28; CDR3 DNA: TGTGCCAGCATACCGGGACTTCCCTCCTACGAGCAGTACTTC; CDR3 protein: CASIPGLPSYEQYF
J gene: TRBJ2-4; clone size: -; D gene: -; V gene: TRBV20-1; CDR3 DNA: TGCAGTGCTAGGGGGGACGGGACGGAAGAGCAGTACTTC; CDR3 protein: CSARGDGTEEQYF
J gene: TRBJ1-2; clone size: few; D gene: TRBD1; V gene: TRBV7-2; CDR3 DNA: TGTGCCAGCAGCCGACAGGGGTCCTATGGCTACACCTTC; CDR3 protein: CASSRQGSYGYTF
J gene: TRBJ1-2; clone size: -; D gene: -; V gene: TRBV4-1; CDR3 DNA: TGCGCCAGCAGCCAAGGGTGGGCTAGGGCAGGCTATGGCTACACCTTC; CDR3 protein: CASSQGWARAGYGYTF
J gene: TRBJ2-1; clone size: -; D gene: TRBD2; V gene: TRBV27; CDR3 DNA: TGTGCCAGCAGTTTTACAACTTGGACTAGCAGCTACAATGAGCAGTTCTTC; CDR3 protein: CASSFTTWTSSYNEQFF
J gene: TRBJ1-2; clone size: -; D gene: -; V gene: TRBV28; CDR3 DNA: TGTGCCAGCAGTTTCCCCCCAGCTGGGAATGGGCTTCTAAATGGCTACACCTTC; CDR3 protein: CASSFPPAGNGLLNGYTF
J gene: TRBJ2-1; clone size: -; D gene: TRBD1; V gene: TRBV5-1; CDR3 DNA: TGCGCCAGCAGCTTGGCCACCGGGACAGGGTATAACGAGCAGTTCTTC; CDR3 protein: CASSLATGTGYNEQFF
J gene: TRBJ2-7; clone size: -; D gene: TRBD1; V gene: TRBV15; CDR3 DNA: TGTGCCACCAGCAGAGATTGGGGGACAGCGGTGGGCGAGCAGTACTTC; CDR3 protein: CATSRDWGTAVGEQYF
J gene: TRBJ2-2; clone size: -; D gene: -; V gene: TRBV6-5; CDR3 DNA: TGTGCCAGCAGGTTCGGGGGCACCGGGGAGCTGTTTTTT; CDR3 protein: CASRFGGTGELFF
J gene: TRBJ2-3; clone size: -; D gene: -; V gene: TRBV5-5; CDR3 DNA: TGTGCCAGCAGCCAGAAGGCCCCGGGTCGGGCAGATACGCAGTATTTT; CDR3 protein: CASSQKAPGRADTQYF
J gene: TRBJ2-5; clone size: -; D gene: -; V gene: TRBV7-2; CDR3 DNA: TGTGCCAGCAGCTTAGAGGGGGGGAAGAGGGAGCAGTACTTC; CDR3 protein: CASSLEGGKREQYF
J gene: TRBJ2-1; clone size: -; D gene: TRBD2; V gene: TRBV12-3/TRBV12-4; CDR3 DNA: TGTGCCAGCAGCTCCGGACTAGACTTTCATGAGCAGTTCTTC; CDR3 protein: CASSSGLDFHEQFF
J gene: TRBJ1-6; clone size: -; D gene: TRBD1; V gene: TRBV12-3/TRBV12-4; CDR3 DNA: TGTGCCAGCAGTTTAGCGTCGGGGACAGGGCTCGATTCACCCCTCCACTTT; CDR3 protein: CASSLASGTGLDSPLHF
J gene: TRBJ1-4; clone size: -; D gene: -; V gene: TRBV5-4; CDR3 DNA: TGTGCCAGCAGCTTGGACCCAGGGCAGAATGAAAAACTGTTTTTT; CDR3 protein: CASSLDPGQNEKLFF
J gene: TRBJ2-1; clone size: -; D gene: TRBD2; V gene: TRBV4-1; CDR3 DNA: TGCGCCAGCAGCCAAGTGAGTAGCGGGATTCAGCAGTTCTTC; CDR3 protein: CASSQVSSGIQQFF
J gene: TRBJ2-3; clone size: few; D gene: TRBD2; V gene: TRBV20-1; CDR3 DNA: TGCAGTGGGAGAAAGCGCGGGAGTGCCGCAGATACGCAGTATTTT; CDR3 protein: CSGRKRGSAADTQYF
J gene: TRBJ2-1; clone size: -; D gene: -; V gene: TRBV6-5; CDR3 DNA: TGTGCCAGCAGTGGGGACTGGTCTATTAACGAGCAGTTCTTC; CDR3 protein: CASSGDWSINEQFF
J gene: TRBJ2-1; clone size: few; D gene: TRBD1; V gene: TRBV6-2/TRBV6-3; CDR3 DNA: TGTGCCAGCACCACCCCGGGACAGGGTGGGGGTGAGCAGTTCTTC; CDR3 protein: CASTTPGQGGGEQFF
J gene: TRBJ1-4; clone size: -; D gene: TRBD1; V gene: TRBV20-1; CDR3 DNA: TGCAGTGCTTCGAAAGGCAGGGGGGATGAAAAACTGTTTTTT; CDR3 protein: CSASKGRGDEKLFF
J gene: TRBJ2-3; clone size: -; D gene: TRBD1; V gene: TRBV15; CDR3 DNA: TGTGCCACCAGCACCGACAGGGCCAGTGATACGCAGTATTTT; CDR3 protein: CATSTDRASDTQYF
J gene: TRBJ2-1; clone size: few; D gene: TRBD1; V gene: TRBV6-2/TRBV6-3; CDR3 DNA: TGTGCCAGCAGTATCCGACAGGGGGGAAGGAATGAGCAGTTCTTC; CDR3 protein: CASSIRQGGRNEQFF
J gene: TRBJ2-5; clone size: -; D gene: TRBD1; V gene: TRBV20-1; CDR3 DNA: TGCAGTGCTAGAGATTCTAACAGGGGGTACCAAGAGACCCAGTACTTC; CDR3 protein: CSARDSNRGYQETQYF
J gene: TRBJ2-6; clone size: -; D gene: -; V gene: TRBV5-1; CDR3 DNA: TGCGCCAGCAGCTTAGAGGAGGGGGGGGTCCTGACTTTC; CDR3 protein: CASSLEEGGVLTF
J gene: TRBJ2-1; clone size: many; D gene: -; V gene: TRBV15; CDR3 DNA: TGTGCCACCAGCCCCGAGGCCCAGGGGGGCTACAATGAGCAGTTCTTC; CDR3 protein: CATSPEAQGGYNEQFF
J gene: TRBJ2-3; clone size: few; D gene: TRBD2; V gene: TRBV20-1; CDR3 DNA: TGCAGTGCTAGAGACCCCAGGGTACTAGCGGGAAACACAGATACGCAGTATTTT; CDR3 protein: CSARDPRVLAGNTDTQYF
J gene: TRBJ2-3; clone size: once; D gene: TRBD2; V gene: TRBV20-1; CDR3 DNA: TGCAGTGCTAGAGACGCGAGCGGGAGGGTTCTGGGAGATACGCAGTATTTT; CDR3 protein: CSARDASGRVLGDTQYF